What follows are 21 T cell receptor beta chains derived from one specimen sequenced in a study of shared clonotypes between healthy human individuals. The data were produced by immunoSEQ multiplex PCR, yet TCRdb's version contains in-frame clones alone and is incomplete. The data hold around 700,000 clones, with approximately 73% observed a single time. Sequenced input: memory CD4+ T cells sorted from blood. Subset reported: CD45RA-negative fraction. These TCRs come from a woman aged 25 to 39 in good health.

CDR3 region: CASSFGTRGPEDSGANVLTF. CDR3 DNA sequence: TGTGCCAGCAGTTTTGGGACACGGGGGCCCGAGGACTCTGGGGCCAACGTCCTGACTTTC. The chain joins TRBV28 to TRBJ2-6, with D perhaps matching TRBD1 or TRBD2 (6 bases each). Germline V gene lookup returns CDR1 MDHEN and CDR2 SYDVKM. The CDR3 is 20 residues long. Trimming took off 3 bases at V and 0 bases at J, with 21 bases between the two ends.

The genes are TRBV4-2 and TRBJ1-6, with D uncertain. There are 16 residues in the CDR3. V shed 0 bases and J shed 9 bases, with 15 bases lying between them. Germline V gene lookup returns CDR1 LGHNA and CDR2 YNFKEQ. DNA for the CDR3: TGTGCCAGCAGCCAAGATCCGGGATTAGAGATTTCACCCCTCCACTTT. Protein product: CASSQDPGLEISPLHF.

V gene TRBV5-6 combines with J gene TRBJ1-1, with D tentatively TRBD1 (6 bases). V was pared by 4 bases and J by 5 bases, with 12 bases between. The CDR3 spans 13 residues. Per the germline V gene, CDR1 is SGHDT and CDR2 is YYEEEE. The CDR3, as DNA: TGTGCCAGCAGCCCCGGGACACAGACTGAAGCTTTCTTT. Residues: CASSPGTQTEAFF.

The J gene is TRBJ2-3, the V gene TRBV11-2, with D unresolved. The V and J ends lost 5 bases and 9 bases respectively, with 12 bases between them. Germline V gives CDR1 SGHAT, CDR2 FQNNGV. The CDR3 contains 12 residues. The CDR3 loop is CASSPDQSTQYF. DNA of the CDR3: TGTGCCAGCAGCCCGGATCAATCCACGCAGTATTTT.

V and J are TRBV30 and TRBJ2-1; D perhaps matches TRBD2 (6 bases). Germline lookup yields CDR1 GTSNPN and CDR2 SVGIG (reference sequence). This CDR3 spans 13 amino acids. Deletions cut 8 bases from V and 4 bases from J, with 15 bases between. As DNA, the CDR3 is TGTGCCCTGGAGGGATTGGGTTACAATGAGCAGTTCTTC. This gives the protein CALEGLGYNEQFF.

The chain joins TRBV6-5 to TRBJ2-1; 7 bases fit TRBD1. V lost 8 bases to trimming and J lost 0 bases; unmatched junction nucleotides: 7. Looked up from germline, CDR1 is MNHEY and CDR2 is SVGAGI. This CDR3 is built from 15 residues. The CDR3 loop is CASSPTGRSYNEQFF. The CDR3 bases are TGTGCCAGCTCACCGACAGGGCGCTCCTACAATGAGCAGTTCTTC.

The CDR3 here is CASSPTDRGGNQPQHF. Written as DNA, the CDR3 is TGTGCCAGCTCACCCACGGACAGGGGAGGCAATCAGCCCCAGCATTTT. V gene TRBV18 combines with J gene TRBJ1-5; 9 nucleotides align to TRBD1. CDR3 length: 16 amino acids. The V and J ends lost 3 bases and 2 bases, in that order; junction bases with no gene match: 5. Germline V lookup: CDR1 KGHSH, CDR2 LQKENI.

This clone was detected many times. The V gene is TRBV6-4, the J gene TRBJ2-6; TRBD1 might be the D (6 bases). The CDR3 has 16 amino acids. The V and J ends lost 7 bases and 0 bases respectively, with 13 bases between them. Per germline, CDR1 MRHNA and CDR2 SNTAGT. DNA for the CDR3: TGTGCCAGCAAGGACAGCGAAAGCTCTGGGGCCAACGTCCTGACTTTC. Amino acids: CASKDSESSGANVLTF.

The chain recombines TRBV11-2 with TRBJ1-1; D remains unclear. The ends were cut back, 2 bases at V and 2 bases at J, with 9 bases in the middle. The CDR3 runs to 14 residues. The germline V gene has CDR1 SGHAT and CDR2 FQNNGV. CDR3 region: CASSLWSGNTEAFF. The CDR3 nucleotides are TGTGCCAGCAGCTTATGGTCCGGTAACACTGAAGCTTTCTTT.

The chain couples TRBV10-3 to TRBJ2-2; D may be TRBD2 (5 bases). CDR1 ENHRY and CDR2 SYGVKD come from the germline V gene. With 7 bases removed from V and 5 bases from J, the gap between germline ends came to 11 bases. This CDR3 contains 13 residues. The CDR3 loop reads CAITEEHTGELFF. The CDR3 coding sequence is TGTGCCATCACGGAGGAGCATACCGGGGAGCTGTTTTTT.

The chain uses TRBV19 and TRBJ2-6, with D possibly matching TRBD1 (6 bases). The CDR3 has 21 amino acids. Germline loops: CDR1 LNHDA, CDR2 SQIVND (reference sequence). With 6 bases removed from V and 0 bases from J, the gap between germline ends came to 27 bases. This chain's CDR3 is CASRKPGTPRDPSSGANVLTF. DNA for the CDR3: TGTGCCAGTAGGAAACCCGGGACACCCAGAGACCCATCCTCTGGGGCCAACGTCCTGACTTTC. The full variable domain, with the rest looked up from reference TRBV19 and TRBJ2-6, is DGGITQSPKYLFRKEGQNVTLSCEQNLNHDAMYWYRQDPGQGLRLIYYSQIVNDFQKGDIAEGYSVSREKKESFPLTVTSAQKNPTAFYLCASRKPGTPRDPSSGANVLTFGAGSRLTVL.

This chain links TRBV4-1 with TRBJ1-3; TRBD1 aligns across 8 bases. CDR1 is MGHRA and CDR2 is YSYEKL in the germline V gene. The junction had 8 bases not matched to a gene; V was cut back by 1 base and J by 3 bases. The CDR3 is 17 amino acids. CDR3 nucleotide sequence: TGCGCCAGCAGCCAAGTGTATGGCAGGGGGCTTGGAAACACCATATATTTT. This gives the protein CASSQVYGRGLGNTIYF.

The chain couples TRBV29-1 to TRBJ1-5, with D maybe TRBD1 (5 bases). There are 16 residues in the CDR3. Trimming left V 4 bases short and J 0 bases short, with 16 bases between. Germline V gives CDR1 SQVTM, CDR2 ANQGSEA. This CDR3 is CSVAITGGYSNQPQHF. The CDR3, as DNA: TGCAGCGTTGCAATTACAGGCGGCTATAGCAATCAGCCCCAGCATTTT.

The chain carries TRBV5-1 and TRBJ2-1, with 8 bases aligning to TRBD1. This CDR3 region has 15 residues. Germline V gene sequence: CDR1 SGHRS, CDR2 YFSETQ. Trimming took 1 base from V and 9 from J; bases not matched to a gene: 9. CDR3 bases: TGCGCCAGCAGCTTGTGGACAGGGCATTCTGGTGAGCAGTTCTTC. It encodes CASSLWTGHSGEQFF.

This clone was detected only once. CDR3 nucleotide sequence: TGTGCCAGCAAAACTAGCGGTTCGGGGACCCAGTACTTC. Amino acid sequence: CASKTSGSGTQYF. This chain connects TRBV27 to TRBJ2-5; 8 bases match TRBD2. This CDR3 contains 13 residues. After removal of 7 bases from V and 7 bases from J, the junction contained 8 bases not matched to a gene. Germline lookup yields CDR1 MNHEY and CDR2 SMNVEV (reference sequence).

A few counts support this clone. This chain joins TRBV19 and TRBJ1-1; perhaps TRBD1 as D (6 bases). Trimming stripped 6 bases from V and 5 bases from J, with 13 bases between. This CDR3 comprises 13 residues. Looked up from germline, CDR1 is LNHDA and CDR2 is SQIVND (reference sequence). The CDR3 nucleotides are TGTGCCAGTAGGATGACAGGTGTTACTGAAGCTTTCTTT. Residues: CASRMTGVTEAFF.

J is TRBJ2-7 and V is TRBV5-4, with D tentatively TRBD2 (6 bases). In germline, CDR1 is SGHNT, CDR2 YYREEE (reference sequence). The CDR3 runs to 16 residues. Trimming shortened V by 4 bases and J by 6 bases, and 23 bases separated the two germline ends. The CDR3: CASSPQDYLLSGEQYF. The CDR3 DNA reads TGTGCCAGCAGCCCCCAGGACTACTTACTTTCGGGCGAGCAGTACTTC.

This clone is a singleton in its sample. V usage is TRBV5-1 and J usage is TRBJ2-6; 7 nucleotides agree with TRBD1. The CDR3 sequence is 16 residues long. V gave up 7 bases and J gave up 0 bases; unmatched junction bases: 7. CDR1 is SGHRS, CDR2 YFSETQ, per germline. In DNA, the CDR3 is TGCGCCAGCTGGGGACAGCCGAGCTCTGGGGCCAACGTCCTGACTTTC. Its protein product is CASWGQPSSGANVLTF.

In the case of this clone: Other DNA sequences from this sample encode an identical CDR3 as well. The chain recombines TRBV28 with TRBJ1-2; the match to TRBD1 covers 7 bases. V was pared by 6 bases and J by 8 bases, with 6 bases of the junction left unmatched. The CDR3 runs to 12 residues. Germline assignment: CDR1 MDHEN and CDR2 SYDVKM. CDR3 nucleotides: TGTGCCAGCAGCCGACAGGGTTTGGGCTACACCTTC. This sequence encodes CASSRQGLGYTF.

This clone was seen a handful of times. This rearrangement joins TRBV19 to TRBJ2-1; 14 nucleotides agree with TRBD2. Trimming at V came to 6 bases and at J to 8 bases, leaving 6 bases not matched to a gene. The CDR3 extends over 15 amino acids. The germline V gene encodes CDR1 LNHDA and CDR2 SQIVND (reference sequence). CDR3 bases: TGTGCCAGTAGCCGGGGACTAGCGGGAGTAGATGAGCAGTTCTTC. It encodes CASSRGLAGVDEQFF.

CDR3 DNA: TGTGCCAGTCCGACAGAGGGGGCGATCACCGGGGAGCTGTTTTTT. It is translated as CASPTEGAITGELFF. V usage is TRBV6-1 and J usage is TRBJ2-2, with TRBD1 identical over 7 bases. This CDR3 contains 15 residues. V was pared by 9 bases and J by 4 bases, with 11 bases of the junction left unmatched. Looked up from germline, CDR1 is MNHNS and CDR2 is SASEGT.